Listed below are T cell receptor beta chains from one sample, sequenced in a study of T cell changes during pregnancy in multiple sclerosis. Data came from immunoSEQ multiplex PCR; TCRdb stores just in-frame clones and leaves some out. The sample contains roughly 28,000 clones, around 89% of which appear only once. The source material was CD4+ T cells from peripheral blood mononuclear cells, sampled in the first trimester of pregnancy. The source of these receptors is a female donor in good health, enrolled as a control in a pregnancy study. Each CDR3 is given with its conserved first and last residue. Each record gives: CDR3 protein, CDR3 DNA, D gene, V gene, clone size, J gene. D genes are given only for firm matches. Clone size is shown for a subset of rows, as once, few, many or a class of expanded clone.

cdr3_aa: CASSFRDTQYF
cdr3_nt: TGTGCCAGCAGCTTTCGGGATACGCAGTATTTT
d_call: -
v_call: TRBV7-8
clone_size: -
j_call: TRBJ2-3

cdr3_aa: CAWSGQGSVLVNYGYTF
cdr3_nt: TGTGCCTGGAGTGGACAGGGGAGTGTTTTGGTAAACTATGGCTACACCTTC
d_call: TRBD1
v_call: TRBV30
clone_size: -
j_call: TRBJ1-2

cdr3_aa: CASSFGQGGFYGYTF
cdr3_nt: TGCGCCAGCAGCTTTGGGCAGGGAGGCTTTTATGGCTACACCTTC
d_call: -
v_call: TRBV5-1
clone_size: once
j_call: TRBJ1-2

cdr3_aa: CASSRSGRAYEQFF
cdr3_nt: TGTGCCAGCAGTCGGAGCGGGAGGGCATATGAGCAGTTCTTC
d_call: TRBD2
v_call: TRBV28
clone_size: -
j_call: TRBJ2-1

cdr3_aa: CASSWGGIYTDTQYF
cdr3_nt: TGTGCCAGCAGCTGGGGCGGAATTTACACAGATACGCAGTATTTT
d_call: -
v_call: TRBV5-4
clone_size: -
j_call: TRBJ2-3

cdr3_aa: CASSLAAINYGYTF
cdr3_nt: TGTGCCAGCAGCTTAGCCGCGATAAACTATGGCTACACCTTC
d_call: -
v_call: TRBV7-9
clone_size: -
j_call: TRBJ1-2

cdr3_aa: CASSFKQLRHNSPLHF
cdr3_nt: TGCGCCAGCAGCTTTAAACAGCTTAGGCATAATTCACCCCTCCACTTT
d_call: -
v_call: TRBV5-1
clone_size: -
j_call: TRBJ1-6

cdr3_aa: CASSIQTDRRSSYEQYF
cdr3_nt: TGTGCCAGCAGCATACAGACGGACAGACGGAGCTCCTACGAGCAGTACTTC
d_call: -
v_call: TRBV21-1
clone_size: few
j_call: TRBJ2-7

cdr3_aa: CASSSRTSGASKDTQYF
cdr3_nt: TGTGCCAGCAGCTCCCGGACTAGCGGGGCTTCGAAAGATACGCAGTATTTT
d_call: TRBD2
v_call: TRBV7-2
clone_size: -
j_call: TRBJ2-3

cdr3_aa: CAISGDRANYGYTF
cdr3_nt: TGTGCCATCAGTGGGGACAGGGCGAACTATGGCTACACCTTC
d_call: TRBD1
v_call: TRBV10-3
clone_size: -
j_call: TRBJ1-2

cdr3_aa: CASSPDWGPRGADTQYF
cdr3_nt: TGTGCCAGCAGCCCAGACTGGGGGCCTCGAGGGGCAGATACGCAGTATTTT
d_call: -
v_call: TRBV9
clone_size: -
j_call: TRBJ2-3

cdr3_aa: CASSLTRGSTDTQYF
cdr3_nt: TGTGCCAGCAGCTTGACAAGAGGGAGCACAGATACGCAGTATTTT
d_call: -
v_call: TRBV11-3
clone_size: -
j_call: TRBJ2-3

cdr3_aa: CATSRSGTGKQQPQHF
cdr3_nt: TGTGCCACCAGCAGATCCGGGACAGGTAAACAACAGCCCCAGCATTTT
d_call: TRBD1
v_call: TRBV15
clone_size: -
j_call: TRBJ1-5

cdr3_aa: CASSEFTSGSQYF
cdr3_nt: TGTGCCAGCAGTGAATTCACTAGCGGGAGTCAGTACTTC
d_call: TRBD2
v_call: TRBV25-1
clone_size: -
j_call: TRBJ2-7

cdr3_aa: CSSLTGGTEQFF
cdr3_nt: TGCAGCTCTTTAACAGGGGGCACTGAGCAGTTCTTC
d_call: TRBD1
v_call: TRBV29-1
clone_size: -
j_call: TRBJ2-1

cdr3_aa: CASRRQGQETQYF
cdr3_nt: TGTGCCAGCAGACGACAGGGACAAGAGACCCAGTACTTC
d_call: TRBD1
v_call: TRBV6-1
clone_size: -
j_call: TRBJ2-5

cdr3_aa: CASRPGDRLSGELFF
cdr3_nt: TGTGCCAGCAGACCGGGGGACAGGCTCTCCGGGGAGCTGTTTTTT
d_call: TRBD1
v_call: TRBV28
clone_size: -
j_call: TRBJ2-2

cdr3_aa: CASSPTSAAFADTQYF
cdr3_nt: TGTGCCAGCAGTCCGACTAGCGCGGCGTTCGCAGATACGCAGTATTTT
d_call: TRBD2
v_call: TRBV6-4
clone_size: -
j_call: TRBJ2-3

cdr3_aa: CASSQPTSGRGNEQFF
cdr3_nt: TGCGCCAGCAGCCAACCGACTAGCGGGAGGGGGAATGAGCAGTTCTTC
d_call: TRBD2
v_call: TRBV4-1
clone_size: -
j_call: TRBJ2-1

cdr3_aa: CASRLGGRHTEAFF
cdr3_nt: TGTGCCAGCAGGCTAGGGGGCCGGCACACTGAAGCTTTCTTT
d_call: TRBD1
v_call: TRBV2
clone_size: -
j_call: TRBJ1-1

cdr3_aa: CASSLGLGSAYNEQFF
cdr3_nt: TGCGCCAGCAGCTTGGGTCTCGGGAGCGCCTACAATGAGCAGTTCTTC
d_call: -
v_call: TRBV5-1
clone_size: -
j_call: TRBJ2-1

cdr3_aa: CASSYGQGPFYEQYF
cdr3_nt: TGTGCCAGCAGTTACGGTCAGGGTCCCTTCTACGAGCAGTACTTC
d_call: -
v_call: TRBV6-5
clone_size: once
j_call: TRBJ2-7

cdr3_aa: CASSLAGDRGGEQFF
cdr3_nt: TGCGCCAGCAGCTTGGCGGGGGATCGAGGCGGTGAGCAGTTCTTC
d_call: -
v_call: TRBV5-1
clone_size: -
j_call: TRBJ2-1

cdr3_aa: CASSSPPGLFSYEQYF
cdr3_nt: TGTGCCAGCAGCTCCCCGCCGGGACTATTCTCCTACGAGCAGTACTTC
d_call: TRBD2
v_call: TRBV9
clone_size: -
j_call: TRBJ2-7

cdr3_aa: CASSHGRGITGELFF
cdr3_nt: TGCGCCAGCAGCCACGGCAGGGGGATCACCGGGGAGCTGTTTTTT
d_call: TRBD1
v_call: TRBV4-3
clone_size: -
j_call: TRBJ2-2

cdr3_aa: CASKSVLAGRQETQYF
cdr3_nt: TGCGCCAGCAAGTCTGTGTTGGCGGGGCGACAAGAGACCCAGTACTTC
d_call: -
v_call: TRBV5-1
clone_size: -
j_call: TRBJ2-5

cdr3_aa: CASSLLAGVLSYEQYF
cdr3_nt: TGTGCCAGCAGTCTACTAGCGGGAGTGTTATCCTACGAGCAGTACTTC
d_call: TRBD2
v_call: TRBV27
clone_size: few
j_call: TRBJ2-7

cdr3_aa: CASSITGEQFF
cdr3_nt: TGTGCCAGCAGCATCACAGGGGAGCAGTTCTTC
d_call: -
v_call: TRBV7-8
clone_size: -
j_call: TRBJ2-1

cdr3_aa: CASSFEPFPTEAFF
cdr3_nt: TGTGCCAGCTCCTTTGAGCCTTTCCCCACTGAAGCTTTCTTT
d_call: -
v_call: TRBV6-1
clone_size: -
j_call: TRBJ1-1

cdr3_aa: CASSPGLAGGPRSYNEQFF
cdr3_nt: TGCGCCAGCAGTCCGGGACTAGCGGGGGGGCCGCGCTCCTACAATGAGCAGTTCTTC
d_call: TRBD2
v_call: TRBV10-2
clone_size: -
j_call: TRBJ2-1

cdr3_aa: CASRRTGVNSYEQYF
cdr3_nt: TGTGCCAGCAGACGTACAGGGGTCAACTCCTACGAGCAGTACTTC
d_call: TRBD1
v_call: TRBV6-5
clone_size: -
j_call: TRBJ2-7

cdr3_aa: CASSPIRDRDGQPQHF
cdr3_nt: TGTGCCAGCAGTCCTATACGGGACAGGGACGGACAGCCCCAGCATTTT
d_call: TRBD1
v_call: TRBV28
clone_size: -
j_call: TRBJ1-5

cdr3_aa: CASTLTGLAGTSGELFF
cdr3_nt: TGCGCCAGCACCCTTACTGGACTAGCGGGAACTTCCGGGGAGCTGTTTTTT
d_call: TRBD2
v_call: TRBV5-1
clone_size: -
j_call: TRBJ2-2

cdr3_aa: CSVEMTVNNEQFF
cdr3_nt: TGCAGCGTGGAGATGACCGTAAACAATGAGCAGTTCTTC
d_call: -
v_call: TRBV29-1
clone_size: -
j_call: TRBJ2-1